The next 31 T cell receptor beta chains were all read from a single sample in a study of blood T cell repertoires in COVID-19. The assay was immunoSEQ multiplex PCR, and TCRdb's table has in-frame clones only and misses some. The sample consists of 150,000 or so clones, roughly 77% of them appearing once. The sample comprised peripheral blood. Source of these receptors: a woman in her 70s with COVID-19, enrolled during active disease.

DNA for the CDR3: TGTGCCAGCAGCGTAGGTAACAGGGCGACCGGGGAGCTGTTTTTT. This sequence encodes CASSVGNRATGELFF. The J gene is TRBJ2-2, the V gene TRBV9, with D possibly being TRBD1 (6 bases). This CDR3 has 15 residues. The V gene lost 0 bases and the J gene lost 5 bases, with 11 bases spanning the gap. Germline lookup yields CDR1 SGDLS and CDR2 YYNGEE. The full variable domain, rest sourced from reference TRBV9 and TRBJ2-2, is DSGVTQTPKHLITATGQRVTLRCSPRSGDLSVYWYQQSLDQGLQFLIQYYNGEERAKGNILERFSAQQFPDLHSELNLSSLELGDSALYFCASSVGNRATGELFFGEGSRLTVL.

This sequence joins TRBV19 and TRBJ1-1; maybe TRBD1 (6 bases). CDR1 is LNHDA and CDR2 is SQIVND in the germline V gene (reference sequence). V was pared by 5 bases and J by 10 bases, with 17 bases between. This CDR3 has 13 residues. CDR3 in DNA: TGTGCCAGTAGTTCCTCAGTGGGGGCCTTAGCTTTCTTT. Protein: CASSSSVGALAFF.

The chain joins TRBV12-5 to TRBJ1-5; no reliable D call. CDR3 size: 13 residues. V shed 7 bases and J shed 4 bases, with 11 bases lying between them. CDR1 is LGHNT and CDR2 is FRNRAP in the germline V gene. CDR3 loop: CASARLLNQPQHF. The CDR3 DNA sequence: TGTGCTAGTGCCAGACTGTTAAATCAGCCCCAGCATTTT.

This clone has more than one count but fewer than ten. This chain joins TRBV18 and TRBJ1-5; tentative D call: TRBD1 (5 bases). Trimming removed 2 bases at V and 0 bases at J, with 8 bases between. CDR3 length: 15 amino acids. Germline V gene sequence: CDR1 KGHSH, CDR2 LQKENI. The CDR3 DNA follows: TGTGCCAGCTCACCAGGGGCTAATAGCAATCAGCCCCAGCATTTT. The encoded protein is CASSPGANSNQPQHF.

The J gene is TRBJ1-2, the V gene TRBV19; D is possibly TRBD1 (5 bases). CDR1 is LNHDA and CDR2 is SQIVND in the germline V gene (reference sequence). The CDR3 has 13 residues. V lost 1 base and J lost 4, with 7 bases in between. This CDR3 reads CASSIAGSYGYTF. The CDR3 DNA reads TGTGCCAGTAGTATAGCAGGGTCCTATGGCTACACCTTC. The variable domain in full, with the rest retrieved from reference TRBV19 and TRBJ1-2, is DGGITQSPKYLFRKEGQNVTLSCEQNLNHDAMYWYRQDPGQGLRLIYYSQIVNDFQKGDIAEGYSVSREKKESFPLTVTSAQKNPTAFYLCASSIAGSYGYTFGSGTRLTVV.

The chain uses TRBV5-4 and TRBJ2-1; 10 bases fit TRBD2. Germline V lookup: CDR1 SGHNT, CDR2 YYREEE (reference sequence). The CDR3 spans 18 residues. V was pared by 0 bases and J by 5 bases, with 11 bases of the junction left unmatched. This chain's CDR3 is CASSLGSGGARDHNEQFF. The CDR3 DNA sequence: TGTGCCAGCAGCTTGGGAAGCGGGGGGGCCCGAGATCACAATGAGCAGTTCTTC.

The rearrangement links TRBV2 to TRBJ1-5, with D hard to call. Trimming shortened V by 5 bases and J by 9 bases, and 17 bases separated the two germline ends. The germline gives CDR1 SNHLY, CDR2 FYNNEI. This CDR3 has 14 amino acids. The chain's CDR3 is CASSLGGDNAPQHF. CDR3 bases: TGTGCCAGCAGTTTGGGAGGCGACAACGCGCCCCAGCATTTT.

The chain joins TRBV2 to TRBJ1-3; 9 bases match TRBD1. Germline values: CDR1 SNHLY, CDR2 FYNNEI. This CDR3 is 14 amino acids long. Trimming took 2 bases from V and 6 from J; bases not matched to a gene: 2. The CDR3 loop reads CASSEWTGVNTIYF. The CDR3, as DNA: TGTGCCAGCAGTGAATGGACAGGGGTAAACACCATATATTTT.

The chain has TRBV7-2 and TRBJ2-2, with D possibly being TRBD2 (6 bases). The V and J ends lost 6 bases and 0 bases respectively, with 11 bases between them. CDR3 size: 15 residues. Germline values: CDR1 SGHTA, CDR2 FQGNSA. DNA for the CDR3: TGTGCCAGCAGTCCGGGACTCACGAACACCGGGGAGCTGTTTTTT. Protein sequence: CASSPGLTNTGELFF.

This clone was seen only a few times. The rearrangement uses TRBV29-1 and TRBJ2-1; 9 nucleotides align to TRBD1. CDR3 length equals 15 residues. Looked up from germline, CDR1 is SQVTM and CDR2 is ANQGSEA. Losses at the gene ends were 7 bases for V and 5 bases for J; bases not matched to a gene: 12. The CDR3 reads CSAQPRDRVHNEQFF. CDR3 bases: TGCAGCGCTCAGCCCCGGGACAGGGTGCACAATGAGCAGTTCTTC.

The chain is built from TRBV3-1 (or the pseudogene TRBV3-2) and TRBJ1-1, with no clear D. Trimming shortened V by 3 bases and J by 5 bases, and 10 bases separated the two germline ends. CDR1 and CDR2 from the germline V gene are LGHDT and YNNKEL (reference sequence). The CDR3 is 13 residues long. The CDR3 sequence is CASSHEGRTEAFF. DNA of the CDR3: TGTGCCAGCAGCCATGAAGGGAGAACTGAAGCTTTCTTT.

A single count supports this clone. This CDR3 reads CASSQVRTGFNSNQPQHF. DNA of the CDR3: TGCGCCAGCAGCCAAGTGCGTACAGGTTTCAATAGCAATCAGCCCCAGCATTTT. The chain recombines TRBV4-1 with TRBJ1-5, with D possibly being TRBD1 (5 bases). Germline values: CDR1 MGHRA, CDR2 YSYEKL. V lost 1 base, J lost 0 bases, and 16 bases lay in between. The CDR3 spans 18 residues.

In this sample, this clone turned up once. This chain joins TRBV7-9 and TRBJ2-2; D unresolved. Germline V gene lookup returns CDR1 SEHNR and CDR2 FQNEAQ (reference sequence). The CDR3 extends over 11 amino acids. V lost 4 bases and J lost 7, with 4 bases in between. CDR3 sequence reads: CASSWSGELFF. CDR3 coding DNA: TGTGCCAGCAGCTGGAGCGGGGAGCTGTTTTTT.

There are a few counts of this clone. CDR3 residues: CASSLKGQVRNQPQHF. CDR3 DNA: TGTGCCAGCAGTTTAAAGGGGCAGGTACGCAATCAGCCCCAGCATTTT. The chain carries TRBV28 and TRBJ1-5; D may be TRBD1 (5 bases). CDR1 and CDR2 (germline): MDHEN, SYDVKM. The CDR3 spans 16 residues. Trimming removed 2 bases at V and 2 bases at J, with 13 bases between. Full variable domain (rest looked up from reference TRBV28 and TRBJ1-5): DVKVTQSSRYLVKRTGEKVFLECVQDMDHENMFWYRQDPGLGLRLIYFSYDVKMKEKGDIPEGYSVSREKKERFSLILESASTNQTSMYLCASSLKGQVRNQPQHFGDGTRLSIL.

This clone was seen a handful of times. This chain uses TRBV3-1 (or the pseudogene TRBV3-2) with TRBJ1-2; 7 nucleotides line up with TRBD1. Losses at the gene ends were 5 bases for V and 8 bases for J; bases not matched to a gene: 5. Germline values: CDR1 LGHDT, CDR2 YNNKEL (reference sequence). This CDR3 spans 12 amino acids. In DNA form, the CDR3 reads TGTGCCAGCAGCGCTACAGGGGAGGGCTACACCTTC. Amino acid sequence: CASSATGEGYTF.

The chain couples TRBV5-6 to TRBJ2-5; D remains unclear. V dropped 2 bases and J dropped 2 bases, with 13 bases sitting between them. Germline values: CDR1 SGHDT, CDR2 YYEEEE. CDR3 length: 15 amino acids. The CDR3 spells CASSLVGERQETQYF. CDR3 nucleotide sequence: TGTGCCAGCAGCTTAGTTGGCGAGAGGCAAGAGACCCAGTACTTC.

The V and J genes are TRBV7-9 and TRBJ1-1; possible D gene TRBD1, 6 bases. This CDR3 spans 11 amino acids. CDR1 is SEHNR, CDR2 FQNEAQ, per germline (reference sequence). Trimming shortened V by 5 bases and J by 10 bases, and 11 bases separated the two germline ends. The DNA for the CDR3 is TGTGCCAGCAGCCGAGGGGGGGCAGCTTTCTTT. Translating it yields CASSRGGAAFF. Complete variable domain (other parts from reference TRBV7-9 and TRBJ1-1): DTGVSQNPRHKITKRGQNVTFRCDPISEHNRLYWYRQTLGQGPEFLTYFQNEAQLEKSRLLSDRFSAERPKGSFSTLEIQRTEQGDSAMYLCASSRGGAAFFGQGTRLTVV.

This sequence joins TRBV14 and TRBJ1-6; TRBD1 agrees at 7 bases. CDR1 and CDR2 from the germline V gene are SGHDN and FVKESK. The length of the CDR3 is 16 residues. J was trimmed by 10 bases and V by 3 bases; bases with no gene match: 12. CDR3 protein: CASSQGAQGVESPLHF. CDR3 sequence (DNA): TGTGCCAGCAGCCAGGGGGCTCAGGGGGTGGAATCACCCCTCCACTTT.

The J gene is TRBJ2-2, the V gene TRBV6-2 or TRBV6-3; 10 nucleotides align to TRBD2. The CDR3 length is 16 residues. After removal of 5 bases from V and 6 bases from J, the junction contained 9 bases not matched to a gene. Germline CDR1 is MNHEY and CDR2 is SVGEGT. DNA of the CDR3: TGTGCCAGCAGTAGGACTAGCGGCCTCCCCTCCGGGGAGCTGTTTTTT. Amino acids: CASSRTSGLPSGELFF.

The chain links TRBV12-3 or TRBV12-4 to TRBJ1-2; D ambiguous. The CDR3 is 12 amino acids. Trimming pared 10 bases from V and 6 bases from J, leaving 15 bases between. The CDR3 coding sequence is TGTGCCACCCGCGAAAGGGAGGATGGCTACACCTTC. Residues: CATREREDGYTF.

The table lists this clone with a few counts. The V gene is TRBV24-1, the J gene TRBJ2-1, with TRBD1 matching over 9 bases. This CDR3 spans 14 amino acids. Germline V lookup: CDR1 KGHDR, CDR2 SFDVKD. The V gene end was trimmed by 6 bases and the J gene end by 4 bases; junction bases not matched to a gene: 3. CDR3 bases: TGTGCCACCAGTAGGGGACAGGGATACAATGAGCAGTTCTTC. Encoded protein: CATSRGQGYNEQFF.

The chain employs TRBV20-1 and TRBJ1-4; no reliable D call. This CDR3 has 11 residues. Germline assignment: CDR1 DFQATT and CDR2 SNEGSKA (reference sequence). Trimming pared 0 bases from V and 13 bases from J, leaving 9 bases between. CDR3 residues: CSARDFHRLFF. CDR3 DNA: TGCAGTGCTAGAGATTTCCACAGACTGTTTTTT.

The V and J genes are TRBV19 and TRBJ1-3; 9 bases agree with TRBD1. Germline V gene data show CDR1 as LNHDA and CDR2 as SQIVND (reference sequence). J lost 5 bases, V lost 5 bases, and 7 bases had no gene match. CDR3 length: 15 amino acids. The CDR3: CASSRQTGGRNTIYF. The CDR3 bases are TGTGCCAGTAGTCGTCAGACAGGGGGACGAAACACCATATATTTT. The full variable domain, its missing parts supplied by reference TRBV19 and TRBJ1-3, is DGGITQSPKYLFRKEGQNVTLSCEQNLNHDAMYWYRQDPGQGLRLIYYSQIVNDFQKGDIAEGYSVSREKKESFPLTVTSAQKNPTAFYLCASSRQTGGRNTIYFGEGSWLTVV.

CDR3 bases: TGTGCCAGCAGTTTATCCCGTTCATGGGCCTCCACCGGGGAGCTGTTTTTT. Protein sequence: CASSLSRSWASTGELFF. The chain employs TRBV28 and TRBJ2-2; D ambiguous. Germline CDR1 MDHEN, CDR2 SYDVKM. The CDR3 extends over 17 amino acids. V lost 1 base and J 4 bases, leaving 16 bases between the germline ends.

This clone was picked up a small number of times. The V and J genes are TRBV11-3 and TRBJ1-5; D remains unclear. Germline values: CDR1 SGHNT, CDR2 YENEEA. The CDR3 extends over 16 amino acids. Trimming removed 2 bases at V and 4 bases at J, with 15 bases between. CDR3 region: CASSLIRLFLNQPQHF. Here the CDR3 DNA reads TGTGCCAGCAGCTTAATTCGTCTTTTTTTAAATCAGCCCCAGCATTTT.

V gene TRBV5-1 combines with J gene TRBJ2-3, with 9 bases lining up with TRBD1. The junction had 6 bases not matched to a gene; V was cut back by 3 bases and J by 4 bases. Germline assignment: CDR1 SGHRS and CDR2 YFSETQ. The CDR3 covers 15 residues. The CDR3 spells CASSSWGTGPDTQYF. The CDR3 nucleotides read TGCGCCAGCAGCTCATGGGGGACAGGGCCAGATACGCAGTATTTT.

The chain uses TRBV2 and TRBJ2-6; D is perhaps TRBD2 (5 bases). Germline CDR1 is SNHLY and CDR2 is FYNNEI. V shed 6 bases and J shed 2 bases, with 11 bases lying between them. The CDR3 is 15 residues long. The CDR3 nucleotides are TGTGCCAGCAGGTTTGGTAGCGCTGGGGCCAACGTCCTGACTTTC. It codes for CASRFGSAGANVLTF.

This chain joins TRBV4-3 and TRBJ2-2; D possibly corresponds to TRBD1 (6 bases). CDR3 length: 17 amino acids. Trimming stripped 2 bases from V and 2 bases from J, with 15 bases between. Germline V lookup: CDR1 LGHNA, CDR2 YSLEER. CDR3 in amino acids: CASSQKGGQTNTGELFF. The CDR3 DNA reads TGCGCCAGCAGCCAAAAAGGGGGTCAGACCAACACCGGGGAGCTGTTTTTT.

This clone was seen only once. CDR3 amino acids: CAISESVAGDYEQFF. The CDR3 DNA reads as TGTGCCATCAGTGAGTCGGTAGCGGGGGACTATGAGCAGTTCTTC. The chain combines TRBV10-3 with TRBJ2-1; the match to TRBD2 covers 9 bases. CDR1 ENHRY and CDR2 SYGVKD come from the germline V gene. Losses at the gene ends were 0 bases for V and 8 bases for J; bases not matched to a gene: 5. This CDR3 is built from 15 residues.

V gene TRBV15 combines with J gene TRBJ1-1; 7 nucleotides line up with TRBD1. The CDR3 extends over 15 amino acids. The ends lost 1 base at V and 1 base at J; junction bases unmatched: 3. The germline CDR1 and CDR2 sequences are LNHNV and YYDKDF (reference sequence). The CDR3 bases are TGTGCCACCAGCAGAGTAAGACAGGGGAACACTGAAGCTTTCTTT. Translation gives CATSRVRQGNTEAFF.

CDR3 region: CASSPRRQGHGYTF. The CDR3 DNA sequence: TGTGCCAGCAGTCCTCGTAGACAGGGACATGGCTACACCTTC. The rearrangement uses TRBV28 and TRBJ1-2, with 7 positions matching TRBD1. Per the germline V gene, CDR1 is MDHEN and CDR2 is SYDVKM. The CDR3 contains 14 residues. V trimming: 5 bases; J trimming: 6 bases; junction bases outside the gene matches: 9.